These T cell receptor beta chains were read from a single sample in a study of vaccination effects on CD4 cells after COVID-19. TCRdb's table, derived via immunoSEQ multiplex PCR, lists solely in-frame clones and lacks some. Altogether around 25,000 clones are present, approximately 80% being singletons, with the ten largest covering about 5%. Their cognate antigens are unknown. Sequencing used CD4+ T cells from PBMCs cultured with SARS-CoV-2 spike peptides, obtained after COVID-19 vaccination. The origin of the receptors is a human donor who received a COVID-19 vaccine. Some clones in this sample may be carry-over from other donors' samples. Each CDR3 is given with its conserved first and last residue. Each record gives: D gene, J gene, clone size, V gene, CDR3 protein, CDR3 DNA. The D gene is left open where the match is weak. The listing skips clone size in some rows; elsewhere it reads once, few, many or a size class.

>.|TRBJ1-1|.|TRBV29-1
CSALRRGADTEAFF
TGCAGCGCCCTCCGGCGGGGGGCCGACACTGAAGCTTTCTTT
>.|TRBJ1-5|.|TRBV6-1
CASSEIVRQPQHF
TGTGCCAGCAGTGAAATAGTGAGGCAGCCCCAGCATTTT
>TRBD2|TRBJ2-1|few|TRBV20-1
CSARIAGEQFF
TGCAGTGCGAGGATAGCGGGAGAGCAGTTCTTC
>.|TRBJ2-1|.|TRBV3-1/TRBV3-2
CASSQDRLAWNEQFF
TGTGCCAGCAGCCAAGATCGGCTAGCGTGGAATGAGCAGTTCTTC
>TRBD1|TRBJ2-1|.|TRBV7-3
CASSLDRALNEQFF
TGTGCCAGCAGCTTGGACAGGGCACTGAATGAGCAGTTCTTC
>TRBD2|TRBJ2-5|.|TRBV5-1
CASSTGTGGQETQYF
TGCGCCAGCAGCACCGGGACGGGAGGCCAAGAGACCCAGTACTTC
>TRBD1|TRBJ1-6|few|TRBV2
CASNPTGGQYSSPLHF
TGTGCCAGCAACCCGACAGGGGGCCAATATAGTTCACCCCTCCACTTT
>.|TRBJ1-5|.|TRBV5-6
CASSRGQQYSNQPQHF
TGTGCCAGCAGCCGCGGACAGCAATATAGCAATCAGCCCCAGCATTTT
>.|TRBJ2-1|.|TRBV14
CASSQDLVVGGGYNEQFF
TGTGCCAGCAGCCAAGATCTGGTGGTGGGGGGCGGCTACAATGAGCAGTTCTTC
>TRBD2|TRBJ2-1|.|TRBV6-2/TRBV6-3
CASSFVQLAASSGDYNEQFF
TGTGCCAGCAGTTTTGTACAACTAGCAGCTTCTAGCGGGGACTACAATGAGCAGTTCTTC
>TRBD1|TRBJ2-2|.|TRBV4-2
CASSQDLGQGRTGELFF
TGTGCCAGCAGCCAAGATCTGGGACAGGGGCGCACCGGGGAGCTGTTTTTT
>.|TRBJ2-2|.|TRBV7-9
CASSYRGLDTGELFF
TGTGCCAGCAGCTATCGGGGTCTGGATACCGGGGAGCTGTTTTTT
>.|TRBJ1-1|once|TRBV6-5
CASSPLGRAGEAFF
TGTGCCAGTAGTCCCTTAGGCAGGGCAGGTGAAGCTTTCTTT
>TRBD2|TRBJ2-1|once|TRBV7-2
CASSVASGGFNEQFF
TGTGCCAGCAGCGTCGCTAGCGGGGGGTTCAATGAGCAGTTCTTC
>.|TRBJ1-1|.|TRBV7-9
CASSPSRQNTEAFF
TGTGCCAGCAGCCCGAGCCGACAGAACACTGAAGCTTTCTTT
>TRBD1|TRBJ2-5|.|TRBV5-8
CASSPGTGSIETQYF
TGTGCCAGCAGCCCCGGGACAGGGTCAATAGAGACCCAGTACTTC
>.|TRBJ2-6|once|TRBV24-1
CATSAGVGISGANVLTF
TGTGCCACCAGTGCCGGGGTTGGGATCTCTGGGGCCAACGTCCTGACTTTC
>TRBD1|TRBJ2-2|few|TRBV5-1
CASSPRDRGVYTGELFF
TGCGCCAGCAGCCCTCGGGACAGGGGGGTCTACACCGGGGAGCTGTTTTTT
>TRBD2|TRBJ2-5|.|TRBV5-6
CASSTRGGRETQYF
TGTGCCAGCAGCACGCGGGGGGGCAGGGAGACCCAGTACTTC
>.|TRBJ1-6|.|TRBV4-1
CAISETGSSYNSPLHF
TGCGCCATCAGCGAAACGGGGAGCTCCTATAATTCACCCCTCCACTTT
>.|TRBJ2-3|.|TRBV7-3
CASSSPDASTDTQYF
TGTGCCAGCAGCTCTCCGGACGCCAGCACAGATACGCAGTATTTT
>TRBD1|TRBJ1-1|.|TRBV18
CASSPPARGENTEAFF
TGTGCCAGCTCACCACCGGCCAGGGGGGAGAACACTGAAGCTTTCTTT
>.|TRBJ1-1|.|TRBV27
CASSLSRGTEAFF
TGTGCCAGCAGTTTATCCAGGGGCACTGAAGCTTTCTTT
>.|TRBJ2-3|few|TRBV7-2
CASSFQFSTDTQYF
TGTGCCAGCAGCTTCCAGTTTAGCACAGATACGCAGTATTTT
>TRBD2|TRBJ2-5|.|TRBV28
CASSFKGGWLLAGAQETQYF
TGTGCCAGCAGTTTTAAGGGGGGTTGGTTATTAGCGGGGGCCCAAGAGACCCAGTACTTC
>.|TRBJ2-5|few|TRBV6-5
CASTLGPQETQYF
TGTGCCAGCACCCTCGGACCCCAGGAGACCCAGTACTTC
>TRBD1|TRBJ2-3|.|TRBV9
CASSAIGQGLTDTQYF
TGTGCCAGCAGCGCTATCGGACAGGGACTCACAGATACGCAGTATTTT
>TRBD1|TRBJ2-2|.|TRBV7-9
CASIKDRGTGELFF
TGTGCCAGCATCAAAGACAGGGGAACCGGGGAGCTGTTTTTT
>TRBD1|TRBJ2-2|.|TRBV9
CASSITGQLNTGELFF
TGTGCCAGCAGCATAACGGGACAGCTGAACACCGGGGAGCTGTTTTTT